This passage covers 9 T cell receptor beta chains from one sample sequenced in a study of cytomegalovirus exposure and HLA in healthy donors (dated by TCRdb to the late 2010s). Receptor libraries were prepared by the immunoSEQ multiplex PCR assay. The multiplex PCR relied on a mix of 60 forward primers for TCR Vbeta segments and 13 reverse primers for TCR Jbeta segments. In its TCRdb copy, this immuneACCESS table keeps in-frame sequences only and misses some clones. Where compared with another copy, unresolved V genes explain less than half of these, and the others have no known cause. Counted in this sample were approximately 150,000 clones; over 75% of them appeared once. The ten most abundant clones make up about 1.7% of the sample. The sequenced material came from PBMCs. Receptor source: a woman aged 25 to 39 in good health and CMV-seronegative.

The CDR3 loop reads CSVASRQGAGEQYF. The CDR3 DNA follows: TGCAGCGTGGCCTCCCGCCAGGGGGCAGGTGAGCAGTACTTC. J is TRBJ2-7 and V is TRBV29-1; 8 nucleotides agree with TRBD1. J was trimmed by 7 bases and V by 6 bases; bases with no gene match: 14. The CDR3 is made up of 14 amino acids. Germline V CDR1 and CDR2: SQVTM, ANQGSEA.

This clone has a handful of counts. The chain uses TRBV20-1 and TRBJ2-3; D unclear. V gave up 8 bases and J gave up 0 bases, with 6 bases separating them. The germline V gene has CDR1 DFQATT and CDR2 SNEGSKA (reference sequence). The CDR3 is made up of 11 amino acids. The CDR3 DNA reads TGCAGTCTGACTAGCACAGATACGCAGTATTTT. Encoded protein: CSLTSTDTQYF.

The DNA for the CDR3 is TGTGCCAGCAGCTTAAGAGCCGGGGAGCTGTTTTTT. Protein product: CASSLRAGELFF. The V call is TRBV7-6, the J call TRBJ2-2, with D unclear. CDR3 length equals 12 residues. Deletions cut 2 bases from V and 6 bases from J, with 4 bases between. Germline CDR1 reads SGHVS; CDR2 reads FNYEAQ.

This chain links TRBV5-4 with TRBJ2-5; 8 bases are shared with TRBD1. V trimming: 5 bases; J trimming: 5 bases; junction bases outside the gene matches: 8. Germline V gene data show CDR1 as SGHNT and CDR2 as YYREEE (reference sequence). The CDR3 extends over 14 amino acids. Written as DNA, the CDR3 is TGTGCCAGCAGGGCTGACAGGGGAAGGGAGACCCAGTACTTC. Translating gives CASRADRGRETQYF.

DNA of the CDR3: TGTGCCAGCAGCGTAGCTGGAGGGGAAGTAGGGGAGACCCAGTACTTC. Protein product: CASSVAGGEVGETQYF. The chain is built from TRBV9 and TRBJ2-5; tentative D call: TRBD2 (6 bases). Germline CDR1 and CDR2: SGDLS and YYNGEE. This CDR3 spans 16 amino acids. V was shortened by 0 bases and J by 5 bases, with 17 bases between the two germline ends.

This chain uses TRBV2 with TRBJ2-5, with a possible D match to TRBD1 (5 bases). The CDR3 extends over 14 amino acids. The V end lost 6 bases, the J end lost 2 bases, and 13 bases lay between the germline ends. The germline V gene has CDR1 SNHLY and CDR2 FYNNEI. This CDR3 is CASSVEKGQETQYF. CDR3 bases: TGTGCCAGCAGCGTGGAAAAGGGGCAAGAGACCCAGTACTTC.

The chain is built from TRBV15 and TRBJ1-2; the match to TRBD1 covers 8 bases. The CDR3 has 15 amino acids. Germline lookup yields CDR1 LNHNV and CDR2 YYDKDF (reference sequence). V gave up 2 bases and J gave up 8 bases; unmatched junction bases: 10. Here the CDR3 DNA reads TGTGCCACCAGCAGACCCGACAGGGGCATCGCCGGCTACACCTTC. Translation gives CATSRPDRGIAGYTF.

J is TRBJ1-1 and V is TRBV25-1; D is perhaps TRBD1 (6 bases). Germline-derived CDR1 and CDR2 are MGHDK and SYGVNS. The CDR3 sequence is 14 residues long. V was clipped by 5 bases and J by 6 bases, with 16 bases between them. Here the CDR3 DNA reads TGTGCCAGCAGTTCACAGGGTTGGTACCCTGAAGCTTTCTTT. Amino acids: CASSSQGWYPEAFF.

The chain couples TRBV30 to TRBJ2-3, with TRBD2 as a possible D gene (5 bases). This CDR3 has 16 amino acids. Trimming took off 0 bases at V and 0 bases at J, with 13 bases between the two ends. Germline assignment: CDR1 GTSNPN and CDR2 SVGIG (reference sequence). CDR3 coding DNA: TGTGCCTGGAGTGTCGGGAACGCGCCTAGCACAGATACGCAGTATTTT. It yields the protein CAWSVGNAPSTDTQYF.